The following is a TCR beta chain sequence with its context. This specimen belongs to a study of vaccination and CD4 T cells after COVID-19. Germline trimming cut 2 bases from V and 0 bases from J; bases unmatched to any gene: 4. The CDR3 consists of 14 residues. CDR1 and CDR2 (germline): DFQATT, SNEGSKA (reference sequence). TCRdb reprocessed the PCR reads with MiXCR, giving one entry per CDR3 protein. The sample lists roughly 18,000 distinct CDR3 sequences; approximately 65% were seen once. V is TRBV20-1 and J is TRBJ2-7; 7 bases align to TRBD2. This clonotype originated in a human donor who had recovered from COVID-19. Sequenced here: CD4+ T cells from blood, sampled before SARS-CoV-2 vaccination. CDR3 nucleotides: TGCAGTGCTAGAAAGCGGGATAGCTCCTACGAGCAGTACTTC. Protein product: CSARKRDSSYEQYF.